The clone carrying this TCR beta chain was observed once. Its antigen is currently unknown. The PCR ran on 60 Vbeta and 13 Jbeta primers. Assay: immunoSEQ multiplex PCR; the TCRdb copy retains only in-frame clones and omits some. The repertoire holds roughly 100,000 clones, with 60% to 80% as singletons. The data originate from a study of cytomegalovirus exposure and HLA in healthy donors. Study-wide background: The study's early data release held about 85 million unique TCRs from HLA-typed donors.

Trimming took 2 bases from V and 10 from J; bases not matched to a gene: 10. CDR3 length: 13 residues. The germline CDR1 and CDR2 sequences are GTSNPN and SVGIG (reference sequence). General study findings and limits: Indistinguishable V segments, including TRBV6-2 and TRBV6-3, were excluded. In an earlier analysis, in 540 or so donors, most V segments appeared productive either ~87% or ~30% of the time. There were reportedly fewer N-insertions in an Asian-associated ancestry cluster than the approximately 640-donor mean, in a later analysis.

Sequencing was done on a sample of PBMCs. The sequence derives from a man aged 55 to 70 in good health and CMV-seropositive. The chain recombines TRBV30 with TRBJ1-1; TRBD1 aligns across 7 bases. The CDR3 loop is CAWSRGQPPGAFF. CDR3 sequence (DNA): TGTGCCTGGAGTAGGGGACAGCCGCCCGGAGCTTTCTTT. The entire variable domain, with the rest obtained from reference TRBV30 and TRBJ1-1, is as follows: SQTIHQWPATLVQPVGSPLSLECTVEGTSNPNLYWYRQAAGRGLQLLFYSVGIGQISSEVPQNLSASRPQDRQFILSSKKLLLSDSGFYLCAWSRGQPPGAFFGQGTRLTVV.